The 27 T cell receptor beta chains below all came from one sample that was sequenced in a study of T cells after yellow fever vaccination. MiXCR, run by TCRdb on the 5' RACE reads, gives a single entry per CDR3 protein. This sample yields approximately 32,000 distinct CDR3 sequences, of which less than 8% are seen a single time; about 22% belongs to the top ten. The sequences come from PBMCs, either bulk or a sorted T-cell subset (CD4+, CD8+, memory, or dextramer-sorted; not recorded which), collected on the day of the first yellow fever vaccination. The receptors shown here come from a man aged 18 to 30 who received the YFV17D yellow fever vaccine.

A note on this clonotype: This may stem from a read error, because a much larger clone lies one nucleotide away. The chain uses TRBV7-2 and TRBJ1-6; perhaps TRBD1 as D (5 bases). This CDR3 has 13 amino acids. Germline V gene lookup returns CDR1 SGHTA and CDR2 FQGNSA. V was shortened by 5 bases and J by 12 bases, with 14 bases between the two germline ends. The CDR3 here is CASSMAGRGPLHF. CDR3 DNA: TGTGCCAGCAGCATGGCAGGGCGTGGACCCCTCCACTTT.

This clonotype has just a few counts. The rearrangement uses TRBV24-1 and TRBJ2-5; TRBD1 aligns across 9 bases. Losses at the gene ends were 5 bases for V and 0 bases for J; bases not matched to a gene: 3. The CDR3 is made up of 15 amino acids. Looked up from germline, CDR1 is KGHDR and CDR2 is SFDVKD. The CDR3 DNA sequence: TGTGCCACCAGTGCTCGGACAGGGGACCAAGAGACCCAGTACTTC. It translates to CATSARTGDQETQYF.

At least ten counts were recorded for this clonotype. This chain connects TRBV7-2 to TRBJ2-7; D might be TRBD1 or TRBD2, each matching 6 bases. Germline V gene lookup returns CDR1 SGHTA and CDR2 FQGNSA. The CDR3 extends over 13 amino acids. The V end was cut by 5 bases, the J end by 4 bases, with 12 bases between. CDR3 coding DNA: TGTGCCAGCAGCGCACAGGGACTTTACGAGCAGTACGTC. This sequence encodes CASSAQGLYEQYV.

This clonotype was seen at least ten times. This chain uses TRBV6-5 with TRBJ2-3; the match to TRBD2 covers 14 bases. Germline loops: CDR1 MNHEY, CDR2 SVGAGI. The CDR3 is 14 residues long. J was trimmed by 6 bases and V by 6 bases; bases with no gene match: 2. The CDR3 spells CASRRLAGGDTQYF. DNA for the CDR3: TGTGCCAGCAGAAGACTAGCGGGGGGGGATACGCAGTATTTT.

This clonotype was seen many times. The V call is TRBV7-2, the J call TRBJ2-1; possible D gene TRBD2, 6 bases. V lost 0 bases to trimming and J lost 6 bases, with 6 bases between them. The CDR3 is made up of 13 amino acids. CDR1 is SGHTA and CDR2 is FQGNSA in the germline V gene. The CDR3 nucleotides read TGTGCCAGCAGCTTAGCGGGGGGCAATGAGCAGTTCTTC. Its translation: CASSLAGGNEQFF. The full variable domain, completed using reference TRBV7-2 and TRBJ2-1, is GAGVSQSPSNKVTEKGKDVELRCDPISGHTALYWYRQSLGQGLEFLIYFQGNSAPDKSGLPSDRFSAERTGGSVSTLTIQRTQQEDSAVYLCASSLAGGNEQFFGPGTRLTVL.

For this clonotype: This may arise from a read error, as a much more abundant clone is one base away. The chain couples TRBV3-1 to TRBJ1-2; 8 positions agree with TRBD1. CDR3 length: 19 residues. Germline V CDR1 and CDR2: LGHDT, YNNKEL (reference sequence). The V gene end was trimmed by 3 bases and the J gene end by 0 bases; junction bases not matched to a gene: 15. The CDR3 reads CASSHVRAGGHLANYGYTF. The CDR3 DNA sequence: TGTGCCAGCAGCCACGTCCGCGCAGGGGGCCATTTAGCTAACTATGGCTACACCTTC.

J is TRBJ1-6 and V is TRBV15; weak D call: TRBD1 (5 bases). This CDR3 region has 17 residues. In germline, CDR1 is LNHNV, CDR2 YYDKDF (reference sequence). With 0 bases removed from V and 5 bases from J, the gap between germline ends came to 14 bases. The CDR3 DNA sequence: TGTGCCACCAGCAGAGATTGGGGGAAAAAGAATAATTCACCCCTCCACTTT. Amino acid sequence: CATSRDWGKKNNSPLHF.

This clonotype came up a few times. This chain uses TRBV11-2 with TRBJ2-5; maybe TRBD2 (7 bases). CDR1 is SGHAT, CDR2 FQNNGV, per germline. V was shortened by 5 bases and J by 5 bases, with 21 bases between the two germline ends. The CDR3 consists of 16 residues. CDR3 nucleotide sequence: TGTGCCAGCAGCCCGAGGGGGGGATCGGTTCCGGAGACCCAGTACTTC. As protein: CASSPRGGSVPETQYF.

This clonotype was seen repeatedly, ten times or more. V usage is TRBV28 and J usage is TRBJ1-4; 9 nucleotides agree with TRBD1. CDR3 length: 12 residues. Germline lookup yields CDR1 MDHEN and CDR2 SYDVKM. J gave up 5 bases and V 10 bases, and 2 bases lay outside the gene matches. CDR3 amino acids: CATQGANEKLFF. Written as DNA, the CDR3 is TGTGCCACACAGGGGGCGAATGAAAAACTGTTTTTT.

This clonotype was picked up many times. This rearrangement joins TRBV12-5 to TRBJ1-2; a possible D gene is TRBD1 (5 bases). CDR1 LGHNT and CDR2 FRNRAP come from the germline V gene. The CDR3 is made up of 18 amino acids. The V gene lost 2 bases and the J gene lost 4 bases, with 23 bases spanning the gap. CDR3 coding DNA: TGTGCTAGTGGTTTGACGGGTGATGGGGACGGTGATCGCTATGGCTACACCTTC. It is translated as CASGLTGDGDGDRYGYTF.

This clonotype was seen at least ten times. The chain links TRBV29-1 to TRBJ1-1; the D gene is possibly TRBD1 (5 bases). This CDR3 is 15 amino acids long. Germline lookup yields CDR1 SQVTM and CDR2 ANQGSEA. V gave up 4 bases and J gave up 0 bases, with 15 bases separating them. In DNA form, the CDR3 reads TGCAGCGTTGGGGCAGGGTGGGGGATGAACACTGAAGCTTTCTTT. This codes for CSVGAGWGMNTEAFF.

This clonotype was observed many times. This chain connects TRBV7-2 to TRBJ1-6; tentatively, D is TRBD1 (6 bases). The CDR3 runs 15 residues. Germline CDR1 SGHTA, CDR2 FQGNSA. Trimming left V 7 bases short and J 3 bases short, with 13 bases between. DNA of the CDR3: TGTGCCAGCAACCTGGCACAGGGCTATAATTCACCCCTCCACTTT. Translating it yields CASNLAQGYNSPLHF. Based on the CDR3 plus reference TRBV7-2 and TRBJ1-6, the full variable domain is GAGVSQSPSNKVTEKGKDVELRCDPISGHTALYWYRQSLGQGLEFLIYFQGNSAPDKSGLPSDRFSAERTGGSVSTLTIQRTQQEDSAVYLCASNLAQGYNSPLHFGNGTRLTVT.

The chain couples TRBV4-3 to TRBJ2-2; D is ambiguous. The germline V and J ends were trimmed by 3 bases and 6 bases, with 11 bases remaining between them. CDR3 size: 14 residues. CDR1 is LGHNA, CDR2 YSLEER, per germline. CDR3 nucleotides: TGCGCCAGCAGCCAGCAGTTTAGTTCCGGGGAGCTGTTTTTT. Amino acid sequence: CASSQQFSSGELFF.

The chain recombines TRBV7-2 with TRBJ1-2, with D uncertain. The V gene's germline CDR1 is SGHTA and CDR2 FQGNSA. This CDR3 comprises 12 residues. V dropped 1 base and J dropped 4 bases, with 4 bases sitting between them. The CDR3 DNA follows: TGTGCCAGCAGCTTAGGGGGCTATGGCTACACCTTC. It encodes CASSLGGYGYTF.

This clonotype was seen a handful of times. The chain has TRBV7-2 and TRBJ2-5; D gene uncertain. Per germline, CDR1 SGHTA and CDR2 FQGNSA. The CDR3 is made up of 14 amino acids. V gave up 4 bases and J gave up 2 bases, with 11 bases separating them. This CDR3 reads CASSYSHMQETQYF. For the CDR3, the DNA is TGTGCCAGCAGCTACAGTCACATGCAAGAGACCCAGTACTTC.

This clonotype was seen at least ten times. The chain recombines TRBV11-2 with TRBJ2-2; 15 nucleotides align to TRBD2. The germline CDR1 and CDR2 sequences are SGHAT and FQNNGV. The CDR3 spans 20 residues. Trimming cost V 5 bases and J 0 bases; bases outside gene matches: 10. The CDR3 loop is CASSATGTSGGSPNTGELFF. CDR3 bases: TGTGCCAGCAGCGCAACCGGGACTAGCGGGGGGTCTCCGAACACCGGGGAGCTGTTTTTT.

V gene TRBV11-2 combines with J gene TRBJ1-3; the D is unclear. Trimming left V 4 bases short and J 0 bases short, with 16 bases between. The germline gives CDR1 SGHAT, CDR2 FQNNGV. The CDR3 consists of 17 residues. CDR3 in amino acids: CASSSRWAGSSGNTIYF. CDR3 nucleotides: TGTGCCAGCAGCTCCCGCTGGGCGGGCAGCTCTGGAAACACCATATATTTT.

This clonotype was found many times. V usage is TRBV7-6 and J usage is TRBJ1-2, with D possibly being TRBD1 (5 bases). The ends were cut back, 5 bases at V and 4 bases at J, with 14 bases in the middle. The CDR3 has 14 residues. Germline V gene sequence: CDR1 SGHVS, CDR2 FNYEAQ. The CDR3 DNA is TGTGCCAGCAGCCCCTTAGGGGAAGGCTATGGCTACACCTTC. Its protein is CASSPLGEGYGYTF.

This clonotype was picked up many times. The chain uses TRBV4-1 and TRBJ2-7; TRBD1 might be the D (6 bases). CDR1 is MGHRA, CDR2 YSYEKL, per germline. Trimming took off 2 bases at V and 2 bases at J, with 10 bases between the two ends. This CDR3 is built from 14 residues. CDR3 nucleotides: TGCGCCAGCAGCCAAAAGGCAGGGGCCTACGAGCAGTACGTC. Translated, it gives CASSQKAGAYEQYV.

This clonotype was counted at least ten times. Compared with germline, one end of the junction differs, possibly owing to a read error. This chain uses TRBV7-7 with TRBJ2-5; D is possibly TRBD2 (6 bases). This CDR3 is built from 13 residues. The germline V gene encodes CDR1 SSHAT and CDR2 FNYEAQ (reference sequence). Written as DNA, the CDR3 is TGTGCTAGCAGCCGGGAGAGAGGAGAGACCCAGTACTTC. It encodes CASSRERGETQYF.

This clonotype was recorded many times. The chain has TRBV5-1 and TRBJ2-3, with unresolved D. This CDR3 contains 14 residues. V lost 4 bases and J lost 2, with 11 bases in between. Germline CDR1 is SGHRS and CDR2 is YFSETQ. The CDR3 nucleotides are TGCGCCAGCAGCAAGGACGGATACACAGATACGCAGTATTTT. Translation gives CASSKDGYTDTQYF.

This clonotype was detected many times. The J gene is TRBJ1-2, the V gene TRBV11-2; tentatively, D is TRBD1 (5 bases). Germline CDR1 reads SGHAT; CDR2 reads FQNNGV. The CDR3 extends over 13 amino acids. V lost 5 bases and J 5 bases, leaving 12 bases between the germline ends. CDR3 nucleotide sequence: TGTGCCAGCAGCACAGGACACCTTTATGGCTACACCTTC. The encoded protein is CASSTGHLYGYTF.

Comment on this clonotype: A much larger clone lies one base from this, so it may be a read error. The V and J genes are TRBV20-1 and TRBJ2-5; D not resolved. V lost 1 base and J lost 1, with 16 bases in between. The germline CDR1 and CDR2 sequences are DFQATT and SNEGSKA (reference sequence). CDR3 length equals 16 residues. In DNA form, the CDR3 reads TGCAGTGCTAGAGGGCCTACGAGGCGAATCCAAGAGACCCAGTACTTC. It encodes CSARGPTRRIQETQYF.

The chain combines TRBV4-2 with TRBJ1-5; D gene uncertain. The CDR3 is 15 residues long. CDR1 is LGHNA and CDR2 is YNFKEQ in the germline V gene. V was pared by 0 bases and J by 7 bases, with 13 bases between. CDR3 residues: CASSQDPTSAQPQHF. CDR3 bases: TGTGCCAGCAGCCAAGATCCAACATCCGCCCAGCCCCAGCATTTT.

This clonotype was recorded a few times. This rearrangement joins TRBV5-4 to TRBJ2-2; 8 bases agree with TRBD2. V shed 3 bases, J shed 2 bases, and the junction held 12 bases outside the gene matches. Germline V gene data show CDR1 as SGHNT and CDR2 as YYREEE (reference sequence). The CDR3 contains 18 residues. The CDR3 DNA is TGTGCCAGCAGCTCCGGGGGCGGGGGGCCCACTAACACCGGGGAGCTGTTTTTT. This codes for CASSSGGGGPTNTGELFF. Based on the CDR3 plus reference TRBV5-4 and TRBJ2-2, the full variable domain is ETGVTQSPTHLIKTRGQQVTLRCSSQSGHNTVSWYQQALGQGPQFIFQYYREEENGRGNFPPRFSGLQFPNYSSELNVNALELDDSALYLCASSSGGGGPTNTGELFFGEGSRLTVL.

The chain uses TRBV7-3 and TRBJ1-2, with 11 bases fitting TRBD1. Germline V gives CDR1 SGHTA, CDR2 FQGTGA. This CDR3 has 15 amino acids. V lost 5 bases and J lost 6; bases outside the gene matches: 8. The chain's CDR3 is CASSRGQGALDGYTF. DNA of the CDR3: TGTGCCAGCAGCCGCGGACAGGGGGCGTTAGATGGCTACACCTTC.

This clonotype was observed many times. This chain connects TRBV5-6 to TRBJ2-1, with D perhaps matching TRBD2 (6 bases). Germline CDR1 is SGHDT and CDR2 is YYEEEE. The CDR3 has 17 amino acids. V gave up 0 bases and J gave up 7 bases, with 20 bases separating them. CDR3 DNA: TGTGCCAGCAGCTTGGGGGGACTGAGCGGGTCACTTAATGAGCAGTTCTTC. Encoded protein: CASSLGGLSGSLNEQFF.